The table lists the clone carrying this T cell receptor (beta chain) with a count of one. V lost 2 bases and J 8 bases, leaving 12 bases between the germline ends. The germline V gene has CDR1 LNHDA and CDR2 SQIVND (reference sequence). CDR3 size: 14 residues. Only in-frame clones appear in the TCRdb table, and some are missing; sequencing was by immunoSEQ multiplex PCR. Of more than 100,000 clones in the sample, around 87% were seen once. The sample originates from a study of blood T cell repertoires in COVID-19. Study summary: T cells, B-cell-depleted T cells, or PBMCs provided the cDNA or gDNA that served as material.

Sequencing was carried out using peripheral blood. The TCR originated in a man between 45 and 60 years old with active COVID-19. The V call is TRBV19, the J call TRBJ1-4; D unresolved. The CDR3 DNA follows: TGTGCCAGTAGTATATTCCTATCGGGGGAAAAACTGTTTTTT. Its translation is CASSIFLSGEKLFF.